This entry describes one T cell receptor (beta chain). Its specificity is not known. The data stem from a study of shared clonotypes between healthy human individuals. Findings and limits, study-wide: Investigators collected only blood, and repertoires in tissues likely differ.

This table comes from immunoSEQ multiplex PCR, and its TCRdb copy is limited to in-frame clones, with some not included. The sample has approximately 1,500,000 clones, approximately 97% seen once. The material sequenced was naive CD4+ T cells sorted from blood. Regarding subset: CD45RA+ positively selected. The receptor comes from a man younger than 45 in good health.

For the CDR3, the DNA is TGTGCCAGCAGCTTACGTTTCGGGCAGGGGGTTTGGTCTGGGGCCAACGTCCTGACTTTC. It is translated as CASSLRFGQGVWSGANVLTF. V and J are TRBV13 and TRBJ2-6; 7 positions match TRBD1. CDR1 and CDR2 (germline): PRHDT, FYEKMQ (reference sequence). V trimming: 2 bases; J trimming: 1 base; junction bases outside the gene matches: 14. The CDR3 runs 20 residues.